One and the same sample provided the 9 T cell receptor beta chains below, sequenced in a study. A single record per CDR3 protein comes from TCRdb applying MiXCR to the RT-PCR reads. The sample includes 650,000 to 800,000 distinct CDR3 sequences, 11% to 15% seen only once; the top ten take just over 3.5%. Sequences were obtained from memory CD4+ T cells from blood. The receptors here all came from a female donor in good health, serving as a healthy control.

The table lists this clonotype with a few counts. The chain combines TRBV5-1 with TRBJ1-3; maybe TRBD1 (5 bases). Germline CDR1 reads SGHRS; CDR2 reads YFSETQ. The CDR3 consists of 12 residues. With 5 bases removed from V and 4 bases from J, the gap between germline ends came to 7 bases. CDR3 residues: CASRGGGNTIYF. CDR3 DNA: TGCGCCAGCAGGGGGGGAGGAAACACCATATATTTT.

This clonotype was counted ten times or more. The chain joins TRBV20-1 to TRBJ1-5; 8 bases are shared with TRBD1. V gave up 3 bases and J gave up 6 bases; unmatched junction bases: 10. Germline-derived CDR1 and CDR2 are DFQATT and SNEGSKA (reference sequence). CDR3 length: 15 residues. CDR3 region: CSASSRQGFGQPQHF. As DNA, the CDR3 is TGCAGTGCTAGCTCGCGACAGGGGTTTGGTCAGCCCCAGCATTTT.

This clonotype has only a few counts. The chain carries TRBV4-1 and TRBJ2-4, with 10 nucleotides matching TRBD2. The CDR3 is made up of 17 amino acids. Germline lookup yields CDR1 MGHRA and CDR2 YSYEKL. V was clipped by 4 bases and J by 6 bases; unmatched bases: 12. The DNA for the CDR3 is TGCGCCAGCAGCCCCTCAGCGGGAGGGACTCGGGGAAACATTCAGTACTTC. This gives the protein CASSPSAGGTRGNIQYF.

V usage is TRBV20-1 and J usage is TRBJ2-6; D perhaps matches TRBD2 (5 bases). The CDR3 length is 21 residues. Germline V gives CDR1 DFQATT, CDR2 SNEGSKA (reference sequence). Trimming stripped 2 bases from V and 0 bases from J, with 26 bases between. CDR3 residues: CSARFRQSEYPTSSGANVLTF. Here the CDR3 DNA reads TGCAGTGCTAGATTCAGACAAAGCGAGTACCCCACTAGCTCTGGGGCCAACGTCCTGACTTTC.

This clonotype was counted many times. The chain has TRBV12-3 or TRBV12-4 and TRBJ1-3, with no clear D. Trimming pared 6 bases from V and 1 base from J, leaving 16 bases between. The CDR3 sequence is 16 residues long. The CDR3 nucleotides are TGTGCCAGCAGCTTCGACGGATACACTTCTGGAAACACCATATATTTT. It codes for CASSFDGYTSGNTIYF.

The rearrangement joins TRBV2 to TRBJ2-1, with 7 positions matching TRBD2. This CDR3 contains 15 residues. The ends lost 8 bases at V and 3 bases at J; junction bases unmatched: 10. Per the germline V gene, CDR1 is SNHLY and CDR2 is FYNNEI. The CDR3 nucleotides read TGTGCCAGCGGGAGCGGGGTAGCGGACTACAATGAGCAGTTCTTC. Protein sequence: CASGSGVADYNEQFF.

As regards this clonotype: Possible read error: a much larger clone is one base away. The DNA of the CDR3 is TGTGCCAGCAGTCGGAGGGCTGTAGCTTTCTTT. Translation gives CASSRRAVAFF. The chain employs TRBV7-2 and TRBJ1-1; D gene uncertain. V was trimmed by 6 bases and J by 10 bases, leaving 12 bases between them. Germline V gene lookup returns CDR1 SGHTA and CDR2 FQGNSA. There are 11 residues in the CDR3.

The chain joins TRBV11-2 to TRBJ2-7, with D perhaps given as TRBD1 or TRBD2 (5 bases each). The V end was cut by 3 bases, the J end by 7 bases, with 16 bases between. Germline lookup yields CDR1 SGHAT and CDR2 FQNNGV. The CDR3 loop spans 14 amino acids. CDR3 DNA: TGTGCCAGCAGCTTGGACCAGACTTGGGGGGAGCAGTACTTC. Residues: CASSLDQTWGEQYF. Full variable domain (remainder filled in from reference TRBV11-2 and TRBJ2-7): EAGVAQSPRYKIIEKRQSVAFWCNPISGHATLYWYQQILGQGPKLLIQFQNNGVVDDSQLPKDRFSAERLKGVDSTLKIQPAKLEDSAVYLCASSLDQTWGEQYFGPGTRLTVT.

This chain connects TRBV2 to TRBJ2-3, with 7 bases that match TRBD2. The trim removed 6 bases at V and 3 bases at J, leaving 6 bases unmatched. Germline V lookup: CDR1 SNHLY, CDR2 FYNNEI. The CDR3 consists of 14 residues. The CDR3 region is CASRETGGTDTQYF. In DNA form, the CDR3 reads TGTGCCAGCAGGGAAACGGGAGGTACAGATACGCAGTATTTT.